The 24 T cell receptor beta chains listed next were all sequenced from one sample in a study of cytomegalovirus exposure and HLA in healthy donors. Primers for the PCR totalled 60 Vbeta and 13 Jbeta. This table comes from immunoSEQ multiplex PCR, and its TCRdb copy is limited to in-frame clones, with some not included. The sample includes approximately 180,000 clones, roughly four fifths of them seen just once. Sequenced material: PBMCs. The receptor set was obtained from a woman under 30 in good health and CMV-seronegative.

This chain connects TRBV6-1 to TRBJ2-5, with D possibly being TRBD1 (5 bases). V was trimmed by 5 bases and J by 5 bases, leaving 12 bases between them. The CDR3 length is 13 residues. Germline V gene data show CDR1 as MNHNS and CDR2 as SASEGT. The CDR3 DNA follows: TGTGCCAGCAGTAATTCAGGGATGGAGACCCAGTACTTC. Its protein product is CASSNSGMETQYF.

The chain links TRBV27 to TRBJ1-4, with a tentative D call TRBD1 (6 bases). CDR1 is MNHEY, CDR2 SMNVEV, per germline (reference sequence). The CDR3 loop spans 15 amino acids. Trimming stripped 3 bases from V and 4 bases from J, with 12 bases between. The CDR3 sequence: CASSFWGRDNEKLFF. CDR3 bases: TGTGCCAGCAGTTTTTGGGGGCGCGATAATGAAAAACTGTTTTTT.

The table lists this clone with a few counts. V gene TRBV5-1 combines with J gene TRBJ2-7, with 9 bases lining up with TRBD1. This CDR3 has 14 amino acids. The V segment lost 4 bases and the J segment 3 bases; nucleotides outside the gene matches: 5. Germline V CDR1 and CDR2: SGHRS, YFSETQ. The chain's CDR3 is CASSRTGDHYEQYF. CDR3 DNA sequence: TGCGCCAGCAGCAGGACAGGGGACCACTACGAGCAGTACTTC.

The chain recombines TRBV7-9 with TRBJ2-7; 7 nucleotides match TRBD2. CDR3 size: 14 residues. In germline, CDR1 is SEHNR, CDR2 FQNEAQ (reference sequence). The V gene end was trimmed by 5 bases and the J gene end by 2 bases; junction bases not matched to a gene: 6. The CDR3 region is CASSPPAGAYEQYV. The CDR3 nucleotides are TGTGCCAGCAGCCCGCCGGCGGGAGCCTACGAGCAGTACGTC.

The chain employs TRBV7-2 and TRBJ1-2; 12 nucleotides match TRBD1. V trimming: 3 bases; J trimming: 6 bases; junction bases outside the gene matches: 5. Germline loops: CDR1 SGHTA, CDR2 FQGNSA. CDR3 length equals 15 residues. The CDR3 here is CASSFGGTGGDGYTF. The CDR3 region has the DNA TGTGCCAGCAGCTTCGGAGGGACAGGGGGCGATGGCTACACCTTC.

The chain has TRBV27 and TRBJ1-1; D might be TRBD1 (5 bases). The CDR3 consists of 14 residues. Germline CDR1 reads MNHEY; CDR2 reads SMNVEV (reference sequence). V shed 2 bases and J shed 7 bases, with 14 bases lying between them. The CDR3 DNA reads TGTGCCAGCAGTTTACTAAGGCCCGGGGGTGAAGCTTTCTTT. Protein sequence: CASSLLRPGGEAFF.

The V and J genes are TRBV27 and TRBJ2-2; D gene unclear. The V gene's germline CDR1 is MNHEY and CDR2 SMNVEV (reference sequence). V was pared by 5 bases and J by 0 bases, with 4 bases between. The CDR3 covers 13 residues. The CDR3 bases are TGTGCCAGCAGTCGCGCGAACACCGGGGAGCTGTTTTTT. Translating gives CASSRANTGELFF.

CDR3 coding DNA: TGTGCCAGCAGCGTAGGGGGGACAGGGAGGACTGAAGCTTTCTTT. This translates into CASSVGGTGRTEAFF. The chain joins TRBV9 to TRBJ1-1; 9 bases align to TRBD1. CDR1 and CDR2 from the germline V gene are SGDLS and YYNGEE. The V and J ends lost 0 bases and 5 bases, in that order; junction bases with no gene match: 5. The CDR3 extends over 15 amino acids.

The chain carries TRBV19 and TRBJ1-1; 11 nucleotides agree with TRBD1. V lost 2 bases and J lost 4; bases outside the gene matches: 6. The CDR3 contains 16 residues. Germline assignment: CDR1 LNHDA and CDR2 SQIVND (reference sequence). The DNA of the CDR3 is TGTGCCAGTAGTATACGGGACAGGGGGTTGAGCACTGAAGCTTTCTTT. Protein: CASSIRDRGLSTEAFF.

A few counts support this clone. The chain has TRBV25-1 and TRBJ2-3; a possible D gene is TRBD2 (7 bases). The V and J ends lost 4 bases and 0 bases respectively, with 14 bases between them. The CDR3 has 16 residues. The germline V gene has CDR1 MGHDK and CDR2 SYGVNS. The CDR3 is CASSAEGGFSTDTQYF. In nucleotides, the CDR3 is TGTGCCAGCAGTGCTGAGGGGGGGTTCAGCACAGATACGCAGTATTTT.

The chain is built from TRBV11-2 and TRBJ2-6; D may be TRBD1 (5 bases). This CDR3 is built from 18 residues. Per the germline V gene, CDR1 is SGHAT and CDR2 is FQNNGV. V was shortened by 1 base and J by 4 bases, with 17 bases between the two germline ends. CDR3 in DNA: TGTGCCAGCAGCTTAGGCTTAGGGGAAAGAGCAGGGGCCAACGTCCTGACTTTC. Translated, it gives CASSLGLGERAGANVLTF.

The genes are TRBV28 and TRBJ2-7; 7 bases line up with TRBD1. CDR3 length: 13 amino acids. CDR1 and CDR2 (germline): MDHEN, SYDVKM. V trimming: 7 bases; J trimming: 2 bases; junction bases outside the gene matches: 5. Written as DNA, the CDR3 is TGTGCCAGCACTCGACAGGGTACCTACGAGCAGTACGTC. Encoded protein: CASTRQGTYEQYV.

This chain connects TRBV5-4 to TRBJ1-2; maybe TRBD1 (6 bases). V was cut by 3 bases and J by 3 bases, with 12 bases left in between. In germline, CDR1 is SGHNT, CDR2 YYREEE (reference sequence). CDR3 length equals 14 residues. The chain's CDR3 is CASSSMTGYYGYTF. CDR3 in DNA: TGTGCCAGCAGCTCGATGACAGGATACTATGGCTACACCTTC.

This clone showed up just a few times. CDR3 in DNA: TGTGCCAGCTCACGGGACAACTCCTACGAGCAGTACGTC. It translates to CASSRDNSYEQYV. The chain joins TRBV18 to TRBJ2-7, with a tentative D call TRBD1 (6 bases). CDR3 length: 13 residues. Trimming cost V 4 bases and J 0 bases, with 7 bases left between them. Germline V gene data show CDR1 as KGHSH and CDR2 as LQKENI.

The chain joins TRBV6-1 to TRBJ2-2; D possibly corresponds to TRBD1 (5 bases). Trimming stripped 2 bases from V and 8 bases from J, with 15 bases between. From germline, CDR1 is MNHNS and CDR2 SASEGT. The CDR3 has 15 residues. CDR3 amino acids: CASSEQGPPSGELFF. Written as DNA, the CDR3 is TGTGCCAGCAGTGAACAGGGTCCCCCCTCAGGGGAGCTGTTTTTT.

V is TRBV6-5 and J is TRBJ2-5; TRBD2 agrees at 8 bases. J was trimmed by 4 bases and V by 6 bases; bases with no gene match: 7. The CDR3 length is 14 residues. The V gene's germline CDR1 is MNHEY and CDR2 SVGAGI. CDR3 in DNA: TGTGCCAGCAGCCAGACTAGCGCGGGAGAGACCCAGTACTTC. Translated, it gives CASSQTSAGETQYF.

The chain joins TRBV29-1 to TRBJ1-6; 11 bases map to TRBD1. Trimming at V came to 7 bases and at J to 9 bases, leaving 5 bases not matched to a gene. In germline, CDR1 is SQVTM, CDR2 ANQGSEA. This CDR3 comprises 13 residues. The CDR3 region has the DNA TGCAGCGCGGGGACAGGGGGTAGTTCACCCCTCCACTTT. As protein: CSAGTGGSSPLHF.

The CDR3 region is CASSDQGNTEAFF. The CDR3 nucleotides read TGTGCCAGCTCAGATCAGGGAAACACTGAAGCTTTCTTT. The genes are TRBV18 and TRBJ1-1; possibly TRBD1 for D (5 bases). Trimming took off 5 bases at V and 2 bases at J, with 9 bases between the two ends. The germline V gene has CDR1 KGHSH and CDR2 LQKENI. There are 13 residues in the CDR3.

V and J are TRBV27 and TRBJ2-1, with 9 bases identical to TRBD1. Germline V gives CDR1 MNHEY, CDR2 SMNVEV (reference sequence). V was clipped by 5 bases and J by 3 bases; unmatched bases: 5. This CDR3 is 15 amino acids long. For the CDR3, the DNA is TGTGCCAGCAGTCCGGGACAGGGTAACTACAATGAGCAGTTCTTC. This sequence encodes CASSPGQGNYNEQFF.

The gene calls are TRBV5-6 and TRBJ2-3; 7 bases align to TRBD2. The V segment lost 5 bases and the J segment 7 bases; nucleotides outside the gene matches: 10. The V gene's germline CDR1 is SGHDT and CDR2 YYEEEE. The CDR3 spans 14 residues. The CDR3 DNA is TGTGCCAGCAGTCCTCTAGCGGAAGGGTATACGCAGTATTTT. Residues: CASSPLAEGYTQYF. The whole variable domain, remainder taken from reference TRBV5-6 and TRBJ2-3, is DAGVTQSPTHLIKTRGQQVTLRCSPKSGHDTVSWYQQALGQGPQFIFQYYEEEERQRGNFPDRFSGHQFPNYSSELNVNALLLGDSALYLCASSPLAEGYTQYFGPGTRLTVL.

V gene TRBV27 combines with J gene TRBJ2-7; TRBD2 matches at 7 bases. Germline assignment: CDR1 MNHEY and CDR2 SMNVEV (reference sequence). This CDR3 comprises 14 residues. Trimming cost V 4 bases and J 2 bases; bases outside gene matches: 5. The CDR3, as DNA: TGTGCCAGCAGTTCTCAGCGGGGACCCTACGAGCAGTACTTC. It is translated as CASSSQRGPYEQYF.

V is TRBV5-6 and J is TRBJ1-1; maybe TRBD1 (6 bases). This CDR3 spans 17 amino acids. Trimming cost V 2 bases and J 1 base, with 18 bases left between them. Germline CDR1 and CDR2: SGHDT and YYEEEE. This CDR3 reads CASSFFTGTSKNTEAFF. DNA of the CDR3: TGTGCCAGCAGCTTCTTTACAGGGACCTCGAAGAACACTGAAGCTTTCTTT.

V gene TRBV7-2 combines with J gene TRBJ2-7, with 7 bases fitting TRBD2. The CDR3 covers 15 residues. V shed 6 bases, J shed 6 bases, and the junction held 14 bases outside the gene matches. Germline CDR1 and CDR2: SGHTA and FQGNSA. The CDR3 loop is CASSSHPGLSSEQYF. The CDR3 DNA follows: TGTGCCAGCAGTTCCCATCCGGGACTAAGTTCCGAGCAGTACTTC.

This sequence joins TRBV29-1 and TRBJ2-4, with TRBD1 matching 8 bases. The germline V gene encodes CDR1 SQVTM and CDR2 ANQGSEA. The CDR3 has 13 amino acids. V lost 5 bases and J lost 6; bases outside the gene matches: 6. CDR3 sequence reads: CSVPDRVGNIQYF. CDR3 nucleotide sequence: TGCAGCGTTCCGGACAGGGTAGGAAACATTCAGTACTTC.